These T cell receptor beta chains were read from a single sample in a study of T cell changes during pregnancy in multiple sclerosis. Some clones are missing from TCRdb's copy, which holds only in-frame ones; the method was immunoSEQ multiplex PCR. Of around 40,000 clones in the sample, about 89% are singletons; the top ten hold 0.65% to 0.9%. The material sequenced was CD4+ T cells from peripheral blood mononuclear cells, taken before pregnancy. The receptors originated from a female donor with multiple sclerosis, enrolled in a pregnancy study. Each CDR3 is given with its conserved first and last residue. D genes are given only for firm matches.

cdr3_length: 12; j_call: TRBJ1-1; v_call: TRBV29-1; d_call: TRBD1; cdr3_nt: TGCAGCGCGGACAGGGGGCGCGAGGAAGCTTTCTTT; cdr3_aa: CSADRGREEAFF
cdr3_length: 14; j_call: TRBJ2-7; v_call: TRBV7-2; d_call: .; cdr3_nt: TGTGCCAGCAGCTTTGACAGGTACTCCTACGAGCAGTACTTC; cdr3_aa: CASSFDRYSYEQYF
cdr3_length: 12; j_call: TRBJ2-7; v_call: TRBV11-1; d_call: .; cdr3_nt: TGTGCCAGCAGCGCGGACTTCGCCCAGCAGTACTTC; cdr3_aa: CASSADFAQQYF
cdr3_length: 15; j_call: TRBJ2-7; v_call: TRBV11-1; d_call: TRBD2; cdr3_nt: TGTGCCAGCAGCCCGACTAGCGGGTTGACTTACGAGCAGTACTTC; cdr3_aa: CASSPTSGLTYEQYF
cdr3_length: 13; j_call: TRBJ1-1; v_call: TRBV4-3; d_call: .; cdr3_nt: TGCGCCAGCAGCCAAAACAGGGTCACTGAAGCTTTCTTT; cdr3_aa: CASSQNRVTEAFF
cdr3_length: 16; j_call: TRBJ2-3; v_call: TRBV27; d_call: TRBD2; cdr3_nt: TGTGCCAGCAGTCTTAGCGGGACTAGGAGGTCAGATACGCAGTATTTT; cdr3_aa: CASSLSGTRRSDTQYF
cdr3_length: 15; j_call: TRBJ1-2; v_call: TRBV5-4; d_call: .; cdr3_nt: TGTGCCAGCAGCTTGGGGGGGCGACAAGACTATGGCTACACCTTC; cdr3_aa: CASSLGGRQDYGYTF
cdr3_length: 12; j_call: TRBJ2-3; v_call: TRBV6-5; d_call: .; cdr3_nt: TGTGCCAGCAGGGACACTACAGATACGCAGTATTTT; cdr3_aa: CASRDTTDTQYF
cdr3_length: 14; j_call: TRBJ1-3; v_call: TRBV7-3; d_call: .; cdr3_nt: TGTGCCAGCAGCGCACAGGGTGTTGAGGACACCATATATTTT; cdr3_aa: CASSAQGVEDTIYF
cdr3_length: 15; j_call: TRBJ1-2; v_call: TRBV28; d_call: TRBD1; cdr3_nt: TGTGCCACCCCCGCCACAGGGGGGGTAGGCTATGGCTACACCTTC; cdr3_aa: CATPATGGVGYGYTF
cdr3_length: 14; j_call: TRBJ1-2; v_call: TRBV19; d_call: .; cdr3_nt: TGTGCCAGTAGTATAGAGGCCAGGGTTTATGGCTACACCTTC; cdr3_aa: CASSIEARVYGYTF
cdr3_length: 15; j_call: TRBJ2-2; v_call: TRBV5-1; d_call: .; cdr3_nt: TGCGCCAGCAGCTTGCCTGGACAGCACTCCGGGGAGCTGTTTTTT; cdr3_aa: CASSLPGQHSGELFF
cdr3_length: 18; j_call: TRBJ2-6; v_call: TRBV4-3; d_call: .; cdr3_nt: TGCGCCAGCAGCCCCTACAGGGTAGGGACCTCTGGGGCCAACGTCCTGACTTTC; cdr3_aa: CASSPYRVGTSGANVLTF